This entry concerns a single TCR beta chain. CDR1 is SGHDT, CDR2 YYEEEE, per germline. J gave up 6 bases and V 3 bases, and 8 bases lay outside the gene matches. CDR3 size: 15 residues. The sample comes from a study of shared T cell receptors in the human thymus. Some clones are missing from TCRdb's copy, which holds only in-frame ones; the method was immunoSEQ multiplex PCR. The profile covers hundreds of thousands of clones, with 70% to 90% appearing a single time and roughly 0.0094% taken by the ten largest. The same data also contributed to another study, on human thymus T cells. That work adds: Donor material was obtained from healthy Finnish infants undergoing corrective surgery for congenital heart defects. Thymic samples were excised during corrective heart operations. Thymic and blood repertoires showed apparently biased V and J gene usage. Related work found strong thymic repertoire overlap between unrelated individuals.

The receptor was derived from a boy younger than two with a congenital heart defect. The specimen was thymocytes. V is TRBV5-6 and J is TRBJ2-3; 9 bases match TRBD1. The CDR3 region is CASSYTQGANDTQYF. CDR3 DNA: TGTGCCAGCAGCTACACACAGGGGGCGAATGATACGCAGTATTTT.